Each of the 24 T cell receptor beta chains below was sequenced from the same sample in a study of T cell responses to AZD1222 COVID-19 vaccine. Generated by immunoSEQ multiplex PCR, the TCRdb table keeps only in-frame clones and is missing some. The sample holds 150,000 to 200,000 clones, about 91% seen once. The sequenced sample was peripheral blood, obtained 28 days after the second AZD1222 dose. These receptors were collected from an adult who received the AZD1222 COVID-19 vaccine.

The chain couples TRBV19 to TRBJ1-2; D gene uncertain. V lost 4 bases and J lost 8, with 17 bases in between. The CDR3 runs to 14 residues. The germline gives CDR1 LNHDA, CDR2 SQIVND (reference sequence). The CDR3 sequence is CASSKVEPVGGYTF. CDR3 bases: TGTGCCAGTAGTAAGGTTGAGCCCGTGGGAGGCTACACCTTC.

The CDR3 protein is CASSSNRDTEAFF. The CDR3, as DNA: TGTGCCAGCAGTTCGAACAGGGACACTGAAGCTTTCTTT. This chain links TRBV11-3 with TRBJ1-1; maybe TRBD1 (6 bases). Germline lookup yields CDR1 SGHNT and CDR2 YENEEA. This CDR3 is 13 amino acids long. Trimming stripped 6 bases from V and 3 bases from J, with 11 bases between.

The table lists this clone with a few counts. In the same sample, other DNA sequences code for this CDR3. This chain connects TRBV18 to TRBJ1-6; TRBD1 aligns across 9 bases. In germline, CDR1 is KGHSH, CDR2 LQKENI. The CDR3 length is 15 residues. The V segment lost 3 bases and the J segment 7 bases; nucleotides outside the gene matches: 4. The CDR3 region is CASSPGQGGNSPLHF. CDR3 bases: TGTGCCAGCTCACCGGGACAGGGCGGCAATTCACCCCTCCACTTT. The entire variable domain, with the rest obtained from reference TRBV18 and TRBJ1-6, is as follows: NAGVMQNPRHLVRRRGQEARLRCSPMKGHSHVYWYRQLPEEGLKFMVYLQKENIIDESGMPKERFSAEFPKEGPSILRIQQVVRGDSAAYFCASSPGQGGNSPLHFGNGTRLTVT.

The genes are TRBV2 and TRBJ1-4; no reliable D call. V dropped 6 bases and J dropped 3 bases, with 17 bases sitting between them. Germline lookup yields CDR1 SNHLY and CDR2 FYNNEI. The CDR3 has 16 amino acids. The CDR3 loop is CASRPIRKGANEKLFF. In DNA, the CDR3 is TGTGCCAGCAGGCCGATCCGAAAGGGTGCTAATGAAAAACTGTTTTTT.

The chain employs TRBV2 and TRBJ1-5; possibly TRBD1 for D (6 bases). CDR3 size: 16 residues. Germline CDR1 SNHLY, CDR2 FYNNEI. V was cut by 0 bases and J by 4 bases, with 13 bases left in between. The CDR3 sequence: CASSEARQTGNQPQHF. CDR3 nucleotide sequence: TGTGCCAGCAGTGAAGCGAGACAGACAGGTAATCAGCCCCAGCATTTT. The full variable domain, its missing parts supplied by reference TRBV2 and TRBJ1-5, is EPEVTQTPSHQVTQMGQEVILRCVPISNHLYFYWYRQILGQKVEFLVSFYNNEISEKSEIFDDQFSVERPDGSNFTLKIRSTKLEDSAMYFCASSEARQTGNQPQHFGDGTRLSIL.

This clone was seen only once. The CDR3: CASSQEGDPYNEQFF. The CDR3 nucleotides read TGTGCCAGCAGCCAAGAAGGGGATCCCTACAATGAGCAGTTCTTC. The gene calls are TRBV3-1 (or the pseudogene TRBV3-2) and TRBJ2-1; tentative D call: TRBD1 (5 bases). The CDR3 runs to 15 residues. CDR1 and CDR2 from the germline V gene are LGHDT and YNNKEL (reference sequence). V was cut by 0 bases and J by 2 bases, with 8 bases left in between.

This chain uses TRBV18 with TRBJ1-6; 9 nucleotides line up with TRBD1. The CDR3 loop spans 17 amino acids. Per the germline V gene, CDR1 is KGHSH and CDR2 is LQKENI. The ends lost 4 bases at V and 7 bases at J; junction bases unmatched: 11. The CDR3 is CASSRMIQGAENSPLHF. The CDR3 DNA reads TGTGCCAGCTCACGAATGATACAGGGGGCAGAGAATTCACCCCTCCACTTT.

As for this clone: At one of its ends the junction is not consistent with the germline gene, which may arise from a read error. This chain links TRBV7-2 with TRBJ2-1; 12 bases agree with TRBD2. Germline V gene data show CDR1 as SGHTA and CDR2 as FQGNSA. The CDR3 loop spans 15 amino acids. The CDR3, as DNA: TGTGCCAGCAGCTCCCATAGTGGACTAGCGGGAATCCTGCTCTTC. This encodes CASSSHSGLAGILLF.

The genes are TRBV7-9 and TRBJ2-3; 7 bases agree with TRBD1. The CDR3 consists of 14 residues. The trim removed 4 bases at V and 5 bases at J, leaving 6 bases unmatched. The germline V gene has CDR1 SEHNR and CDR2 FQNEAQ (reference sequence). CDR3 in amino acids: CASSSGQFGDTQYF. In DNA, the CDR3 is TGTGCCAGCAGCTCGGGACAGTTCGGAGATACGCAGTATTTT. The full variable domain, completed using reference TRBV7-9 and TRBJ2-3, is DTGVSQNPRHKITKRGQNVTFRCDPISEHNRLYWYRQTLGQGPEFLTYFQNEAQLEKSRLLSDRFSAERPKGSFSTLEIQRTEQGDSAMYLCASSSGQFGDTQYFGPGTRLTVL.

This clone appeared a single time. V is TRBV5-1 and J is TRBJ2-1; D gene unclear. The CDR3 consists of 14 residues. V was clipped by 7 bases and J by 1 base, with 12 bases between them. Germline loops: CDR1 SGHRS, CDR2 YFSETQ. CDR3 bases: TGCGCCAGCTGCGAATCGGAGTCCTACAATGAGCAGTTCTTC. Its translation is CASCESESYNEQFF.

This clone was seen only once. The chain employs TRBV6-5 and TRBJ1-6; tentatively, D is TRBD1 (5 bases). The CDR3 is 15 amino acids. The V gene lost 4 bases and the J gene lost 5 bases, with 12 bases spanning the gap. Germline CDR1 MNHEY, CDR2 SVGAGI. CDR3 protein: CASSSQGSDNSPLHF. In DNA form, the CDR3 reads TGTGCCAGCAGTTCCCAGGGATCTGATAATTCACCCCTCCACTTT.

The chain uses TRBV7-2 and TRBJ1-1; D is undetermined. V dropped 1 base and J dropped 1 base, with 13 bases sitting between them. The CDR3 totals 16 residues. Germline values: CDR1 SGHTA, CDR2 FQGNSA. The CDR3 DNA is TGTGCCAGCAGCTTAGGACACCCCGGTCGGAACACTGAAGCTTTCTTT. Encoded protein: CASSLGHPGRNTEAFF.

V usage is TRBV7-2 and J usage is TRBJ1-2, with no clear D. The V gene's germline CDR1 is SGHTA and CDR2 FQGNSA. Trimming stripped 2 bases from V and 8 bases from J, with 12 bases between. This CDR3 region has 13 residues. CDR3 coding DNA: TGTGCCAGCAGCTTAATCGCCTCCGGGGGCTACACCTTC. Its translation is CASSLIASGGYTF.

A remark on this clone: This same CDR3 is encoded by further DNA sequences in the sample. CDR3 DNA sequence: TGTGCCAGCAGTTTGGGAGCGGGAGCCTACGAGCAGTACTTC. This codes for CASSLGAGAYEQYF. The V and J genes are TRBV27 and TRBJ2-7; 8 positions match TRBD2. Germline V lookup: CDR1 MNHEY, CDR2 SMNVEV (reference sequence). Losses at the gene ends were 3 bases for V and 2 bases for J; bases not matched to a gene: 3. The CDR3 has 14 amino acids.

The chain joins TRBV10-3 to TRBJ1-2, with 9 bases fitting TRBD1. In germline, CDR1 is ENHRY, CDR2 SYGVKD. The CDR3 covers 13 residues. J was trimmed by 8 bases and V by 5 bases; bases with no gene match: 6. CDR3 sequence: CAISRDREQGYTF. For the CDR3, the DNA is TGTGCCATCAGTAGGGACAGGGAACAGGGCTACACCTTC.

The V gene is TRBV27, the J gene TRBJ1-6; D uncertain. CDR3 length: 16 amino acids. Germline CDR1 MNHEY, CDR2 SMNVEV (reference sequence). Trimming removed 0 bases at V and 5 bases at J, with 11 bases between. This CDR3 reads CASSLSRPVHNSPLHF. The CDR3 nucleotides read TGTGCCAGCAGTTTATCGAGGCCCGTCCATAATTCACCCCTCCACTTT.

This chain uses TRBV14 with TRBJ2-7, with unresolved D. The CDR3 extends over 14 amino acids. V was shortened by 0 bases and J by 3 bases, with 9 bases between the two germline ends. The V gene's germline CDR1 is SGHDN and CDR2 FVKESK. In nucleotides, the CDR3 is TGTGCCAGCAGCCAAGATCTCGGTATCTACGAGCAGTACTTC. Its protein is CASSQDLGIYEQYF.

CDR3 protein: CASSFNRAYEQYF. In DNA, the CDR3 is TGTGCCAGCAGTTTTAACAGGGCCTACGAGCAGTACTTC. The chain combines TRBV28 with TRBJ2-7, with D possibly TRBD1 on 6 matching bases. The CDR3 has 13 residues. Germline V gene data show CDR1 as MDHEN and CDR2 as SYDVKM. Trimming pared 3 bases from V and 2 bases from J, leaving 8 bases between.

This chain uses TRBV7-2 with TRBJ2-7, with a tentative D call TRBD1 (7 bases). The CDR3 covers 13 residues. Between the trimmed V and J ends, which lost 5 bases and 3 bases, there was a span of 11 bases. Germline V CDR1 and CDR2: SGHTA, FQGNSA. CDR3 DNA sequence: TGTGCCAGCAGCCTCAGGGGGGTCTACGAGCAGTACTTC. It is translated as CASSLRGVYEQYF.

This clone has more than one count but fewer than ten. This chain links TRBV5-1 with TRBJ1-1; no clear D gene. Germline V gene sequence: CDR1 SGHRS, CDR2 YFSETQ. The CDR3 is 14 amino acids. Trimming left V 4 bases short and J 0 bases short, with 10 bases between. The DNA of the CDR3 is TGCGCCAGCAGCCTGAGGACGGTGAACACTGAAGCTTTCTTT. Its translation is CASSLRTVNTEAFF.

This clone was detected only a few times. The J gene is TRBJ2-3, the V gene TRBV7-9; 7 bases align to TRBD1. Germline V gene data show CDR1 as SEHNR and CDR2 as FQNEAQ (reference sequence). V lost 5 bases, J lost 2 bases, and 10 bases stayed unmatched. There are 16 residues in the CDR3. CDR3: CASSDRDRRLTDTQYF. CDR3 in DNA: TGTGCCAGCAGCGACCGGGACAGACGACTCACAGATACGCAGTATTTT.

V usage is TRBV15 and J usage is TRBJ2-6; D not certain. CDR3 length: 18 amino acids. Trimming pared 0 bases from V and 0 bases from J, leaving 12 bases between. The germline CDR1 and CDR2 sequences are LNHNV and YYDKDF (reference sequence). The CDR3, as DNA: TGTGCCACCAGCAGAGATCCCTCCGGTCCCTCTGGGGCCAACGTCCTGACTTTC. Amino acid sequence: CATSRDPSGPSGANVLTF.

J is TRBJ2-3 and V is TRBV10-1; TRBD2 matches at 8 bases. V was clipped by 6 bases and J by 0 bases; unmatched bases: 11. Germline assignment: CDR1 WNHNN and CDR2 SYGVQD (reference sequence). The CDR3 has 17 residues. The CDR3 sequence is CASSSCQRGSSTDTQYF. The CDR3 DNA is TGCGCCAGCAGCTCGTGCCAGCGGGGGTCTAGCACAGATACGCAGTATTTT.

This chain connects TRBV3-1 (or the pseudogene TRBV3-2) to TRBJ2-7; no clear D gene. V lost 1 base and J lost 2, with 3 bases in between. This CDR3 comprises 12 residues. Germline lookup yields CDR1 LGHDT and CDR2 YNNKEL (reference sequence). The CDR3 loop is CASSQGAYEQYF. CDR3 nucleotides: TGTGCCAGCAGCCAAGGGGCCTACGAGCAGTACTTC.